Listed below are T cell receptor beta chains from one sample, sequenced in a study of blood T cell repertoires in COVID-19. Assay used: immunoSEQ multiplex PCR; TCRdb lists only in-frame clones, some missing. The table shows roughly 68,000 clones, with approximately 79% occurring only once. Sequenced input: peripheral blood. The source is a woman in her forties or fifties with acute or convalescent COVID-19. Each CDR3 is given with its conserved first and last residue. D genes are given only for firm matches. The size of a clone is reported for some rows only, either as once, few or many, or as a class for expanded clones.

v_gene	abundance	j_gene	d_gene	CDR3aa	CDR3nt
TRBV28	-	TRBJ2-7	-	CASSLEVSSYEQYF	TGTGCCAGCAGTTTAGAGGTGAGCTCCTACGAGCAGTACTTC
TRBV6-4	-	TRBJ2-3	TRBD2	CASYGVGGRLPRPTDTQYF	TGTGCCAGCTATGGAGTCGGCGGGAGACTTCCGAGGCCCACAGATACGCAGTATTTT
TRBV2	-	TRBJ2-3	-	CASSLSRRGVDGFRGTDTQYF	TGTGCCAGCAGTCTAAGCAGGCGGGGTGTAGACGGGTTTCGCGGCACAGATACGCAGTATTTT
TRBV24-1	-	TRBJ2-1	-	CATSDTTRNYNEQFF	TGTGCCACCAGTGATACGACAAGGAACTACAATGAGCAGTTCTTC
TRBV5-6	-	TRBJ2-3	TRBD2	CASSLFPGGDTDTQYF	TGTGCCAGCAGCTTATTCCCGGGAGGGGACACAGATACGCAGTATTTT
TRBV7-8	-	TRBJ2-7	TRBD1	CASSLGQGGREQYF	TGTGCCAGCAGCCTGGGACAGGGTGGGAGGGAGCAGTACTTC
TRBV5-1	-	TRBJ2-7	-	CASSLGIATYEQYF	TGCGCCAGCAGCTTGGGCATAGCCACCTACGAGCAGTACTTC
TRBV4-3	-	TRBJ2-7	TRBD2	CASSPGTSGYEQYF	TGCGCCAGCAGCCCTGGGACTAGCGGTTACGAGCAGTACTTC
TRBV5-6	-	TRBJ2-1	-	CASWTGNEQFF	TGTGCCAGCTGGACGGGGAATGAGCAGTTCTTC
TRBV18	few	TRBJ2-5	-	CASSPRQTQETQYF	TGTGCCAGCTCACCGCGACAGACCCAAGAGACCCAGTACTTC
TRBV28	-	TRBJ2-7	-	CASSATGVTYEQYF	TGTGCCAGCAGTGCTACGGGAGTCACCTACGAGCAGTACTTC
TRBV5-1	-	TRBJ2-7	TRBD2	CASSLIPSGGADEQYF	TGCGCCAGCAGCTTGATCCCTAGCGGGGGGGCTGACGAGCAGTACTTC
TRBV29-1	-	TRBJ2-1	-	CSVGLVGYNEQFF	TGCAGCGTTGGACTAGTAGGCTACAATGAGCAGTTCTTC
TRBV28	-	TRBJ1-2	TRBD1	CASSWTGEGYTF	TGTGCCAGCAGTTGGACAGGGGAGGGCTACACCTTC
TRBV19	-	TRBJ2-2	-	CASNVAVTGELFF	TGTGCCAGTAATGTAGCGGTCACCGGGGAGCTGTTTTTT
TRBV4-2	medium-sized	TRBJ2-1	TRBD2	CASSQGIAGVSYNEQFF	TGTGCCAGCAGCCAGGGTATAGCGGGGGTCTCCTACAATGAGCAGTTCTTC
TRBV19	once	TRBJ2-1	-	CASISDSSGSYNEQFF	TGTGCCAGTATCTCGGACAGTTCTGGGTCCTACAATGAGCAGTTCTTC
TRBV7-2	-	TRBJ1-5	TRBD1	CASSLTGADQPQHF	TGTGCCAGCAGCTTGACAGGGGCAGATCAGCCCCAGCATTTT